Listed here are 9 T cell receptor beta chains from one sample, sequenced in a study of cytomegalovirus exposure and HLA in healthy donors. The PCR had 60 Vbeta and 13 Jbeta primers. Sequencing used immunoSEQ multiplex PCR; TCRdb keeps in-frame clones, though not all of them. Of 120,000 or so clones listed, 75% to 85% were seen once; the top ten hold about 8.3%. Source material: PBMCs. The receptors come from a woman aged 45-65 years in good health and CMV-seropositive.

This chain connects TRBV20-1 to TRBJ2-7; 8 positions agree with TRBD2. The CDR3 runs 10 residues. J gave up 11 bases and V 4 bases, and 4 bases lay outside the gene matches. Germline CDR1 is DFQATT and CDR2 is SNEGSKA (reference sequence). As DNA, the CDR3 is TGCAGTGCTAACCTTAGCGGGGAGTACTTC. This sequence encodes CSANLSGEYF.

J is TRBJ2-5 and V is TRBV9; 7 nucleotides line up with TRBD2. J was trimmed by 2 bases and V by 3 bases; bases with no gene match: 7. Germline assignment: CDR1 SGDLS and CDR2 YYNGEE. This CDR3 has 15 amino acids. CDR3 residues: CASSGQAGRQETQYF. DNA of the CDR3: TGTGCCAGCAGCGGTCAAGCGGGGAGACAAGAGACCCAGTACTTC.

This clone was seen a handful of times. This chain uses TRBV11-3 with TRBJ2-1; no firm D call. The CDR3 spans 15 residues. Germline V CDR1 and CDR2: SGHNT, YENEEA. Trimming stripped 0 bases from V and 8 bases from J, with 14 bases between. CDR3 region: CASSLESRVGDEQFF. CDR3 DNA: TGTGCCAGCAGCTTAGAGAGTCGGGTAGGCGATGAGCAGTTCTTC.

The V and J genes are TRBV5-1 and TRBJ1-2; D gene ambiguous. Germline lookup yields CDR1 SGHRS and CDR2 YFSETQ. With 0 bases removed from V and 2 bases from J, the gap between germline ends came to 5 bases. This CDR3 is 13 amino acids long. CDR3: CASSLAQNYGYTF. The CDR3 DNA is TGCGCCAGCAGCTTGGCACAGAACTATGGCTACACCTTC.

In this sample, this clone turned up a few times. The gene calls are TRBV7-3 and TRBJ2-7, with 16 positions matching TRBD2. Germline V gives CDR1 SGHTA, CDR2 FQGTGA. With 1 base clipped from V and 6 bases from J, the junction kept 15 bases outside the gene matches. The CDR3 extends over 20 amino acids. CDR3 loop: CASSLRWGLAGGPTPIEQYF. The CDR3 nucleotides are TGTGCCAGCAGCTTAAGGTGGGGACTAGCGGGGGGGCCAACGCCGATCGAGCAGTACTTC.

The rearrangement uses TRBV21-1 and TRBJ2-1; the table's D call of TRBD2 was not tested on the DNA. TRBV21-1 is an annotated pseudogene. This CDR3 is 17 amino acids long. CDR3 sequence: CASSSFSVLAGYYEQFF. CDR3 nucleotides: TGTGCCAGCAGCTCGTTCTCGGTGCTAGCGGGATACTATGAGCAGTTCTTC.

The gene calls are TRBV6-6 and TRBJ2-2; TRBD2 matches 7 bases. The CDR3 extends over 14 amino acids. Germline loops: CDR1 MNHNY, CDR2 SVGAGI (reference sequence). V lost 6 bases to trimming and J lost 0 bases; unmatched junction nucleotides: 1. CDR3 nucleotides: TGTGCCAGCAGGGGGGGGGCGAACACCGGGGAGCTGTTTTTT. As protein: CASRGGANTGELFF.

The chain combines TRBV25-1 with TRBJ1-2; the match to TRBD1 covers 9 bases. The V gene's germline CDR1 is MGHDK and CDR2 SYGVNS. This CDR3 contains 13 residues. The trim removed 3 bases at V and 7 bases at J, leaving 3 bases unmatched. In nucleotides, the CDR3 is TGTGCCAGCAGTGACAACAGGGGGCTTGGCTACACCTTC. Protein sequence: CASSDNRGLGYTF.

This clone appeared once. V gene TRBV19 combines with J gene TRBJ1-5, with TRBD1 matching 8 bases. The germline V gene encodes CDR1 LNHDA and CDR2 SQIVND (reference sequence). Losses at the gene ends were 3 bases for V and 6 bases for J; bases not matched to a gene: 10. The CDR3 spans 16 residues. CDR3 in DNA: TGTGCCAGTAGTATTGGTCCCAGGGGGCGGGTTCAGCCCCAGCATTTT. Translated, it gives CASSIGPRGRVQPQHF. The variable domain in full, with the rest retrieved from reference TRBV19 and TRBJ1-5, is DGGITQSPKYLFRKEGQNVTLSCEQNLNHDAMYWYRQDPGQGLRLIYYSQIVNDFQKGDIAEGYSVSREKKESFPLTVTSAQKNPTAFYLCASSIGPRGRVQPQHFGDGTRLSIL.